This T cell receptor beta chain appears in the sequencing data of a study of blood T cell repertoires in COVID-19. CDR1 and CDR2 from the germline V gene are SQVTM and ANQGSEA. Between the trimmed V and J ends, which lost 3 bases and 4 bases, there was a span of 16 bases. The CDR3 runs to 14 residues. Only in-frame clones appear in the TCRdb table, and some are missing; sequencing was by immunoSEQ multiplex PCR. Among 250,000 or so clones listed, around 90% were seen once. Participants were aged 18 to 89 years from about two dozen US areas. The TCR was taken from a woman under 40 with acute COVID-19. Material for sequencing was PBMCs or T cells enriched from blood (not recorded which). The chain recombines TRBV29-1 with TRBJ2-7, with D perhaps matching TRBD2 (6 bases). The CDR3 region has the DNA TGCAGCGTTGATCCCGGCGGGGAAGGGTACGAGCAGTACTTC. This codes for CSVDPGGEGYEQYF.